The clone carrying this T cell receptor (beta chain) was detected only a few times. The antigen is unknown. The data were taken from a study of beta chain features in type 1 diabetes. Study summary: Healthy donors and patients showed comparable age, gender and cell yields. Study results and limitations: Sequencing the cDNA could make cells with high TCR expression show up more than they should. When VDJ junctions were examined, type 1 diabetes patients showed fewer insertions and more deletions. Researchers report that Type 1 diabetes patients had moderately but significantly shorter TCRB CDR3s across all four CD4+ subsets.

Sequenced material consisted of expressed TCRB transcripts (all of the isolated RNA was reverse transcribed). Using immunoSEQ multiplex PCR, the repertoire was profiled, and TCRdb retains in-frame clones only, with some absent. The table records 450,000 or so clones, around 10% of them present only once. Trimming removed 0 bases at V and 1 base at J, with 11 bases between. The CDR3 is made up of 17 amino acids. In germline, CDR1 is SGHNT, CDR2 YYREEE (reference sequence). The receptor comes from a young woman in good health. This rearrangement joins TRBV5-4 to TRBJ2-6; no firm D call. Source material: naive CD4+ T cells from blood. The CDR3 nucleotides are TGTGCCAGCAGCTTGGGAGTAAGGGCTTCTGGGGCCAACGTCCTGACTTTC. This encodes CASSLGVRASGANVLTF.